This T cell receptor beta chain was profiled in a study of T cells in Graves' hyperthyroidism and ophthalmopathy. Using RNA transcripts as the source, TCR beta CDR3 regions were amplified. Initially, a first-round RT-PCR of the TCR CDR3 employed the HTBI primer set. TCRdb fed the multiplex PCR reads into MiXCR, producing one record per CDR3 protein. The sample comprises about 280,000 distinct CDR3 sequences, less than 30% of which are singletons, and about 25% rests with the top ten. Germline assignment: CDR1 ENHRY and CDR2 SYGVKD. This CDR3 contains 14 residues. With 5 bases removed from V and 0 bases from J, the gap between germline ends came to 10 bases. The sample holds many counts of this clonotype. Out of less than 12 ml of fresh peripheral blood came the PBMCs.

This receptor was identified in a man aged 35-49 years with Graves' hyperthyroidism that later progressed to Graves' ophthalmopathy. J is TRBJ1-1 and V is TRBV10-3; D gene unclear. Sequenced sample: blood. CDR3 DNA: TGTGCCATCAGTCTGAACCTCATGAACACTGAAGCTTTCTTT. Its translation: CAISLNLMNTEAFF.